The 29 T cell receptor beta chains below come from one sample, sequenced in a study of cytomegalovirus exposure and HLA in healthy donors. The study ran its PCR with 60 Vbeta and 13 Jbeta primers. The method was immunoSEQ multiplex PCR; TCRdb's version includes in-frame clones alone and lacks a portion of them. The profile shows some 170,000 clones, around four fifths of them singletons. Sequenced material: PBMCs. The receptors were gathered from a man in his fifties or sixties in good health and CMV-seropositive.

This clone occurred a few times. The V and J genes are TRBV9 and TRBJ2-2; 10 bases line up with TRBD2. The trim removed 2 bases at V and 3 bases at J, leaving 7 bases unmatched. The CDR3 loop spans 17 amino acids. Germline CDR1 is SGDLS and CDR2 is YYNGEE. CDR3 DNA sequence: TGTGCCAGCAGCGTTGGTAATAGCGGGGGGTACACCGGGGAGCTGTTTTTT. As protein: CASSVGNSGGYTGELFF.

In its sample, this clone was seen once. The V call is TRBV6-6, the J call TRBJ1-2; 10 nucleotides agree with TRBD1. This CDR3 comprises 14 residues. J gave up 6 bases and V 7 bases, and 8 bases lay outside the gene matches. Germline CDR1 is MNHNY and CDR2 is SVGAGI (reference sequence). In DNA form, the CDR3 reads TGTGCCAGCAAACGACAGGGGGCGAAGGATGGCTACACCTTC. Its protein is CASKRQGAKDGYTF.

This chain joins TRBV7-3 and TRBJ1-1, with D hard to call. CDR1 is SGHTA, CDR2 FQGTGA, per germline. Between the trimmed V and J ends, which lost 8 bases and 0 bases, there was a span of 10 bases. The CDR3 length is 13 residues. The CDR3 DNA sequence: TGTGCCAGCGGTGAACTCATGAACACTGAAGCTTTCTTT. Its protein is CASGELMNTEAFF.

The V gene is TRBV6-6, the J gene TRBJ2-2, with 11 positions matching TRBD2. Germline CDR1 and CDR2: MNHNY and SVGAGI (reference sequence). The CDR3 loop spans 15 amino acids. V was pared by 7 bases and J by 3 bases, with 4 bases of the junction left unmatched. The CDR3 DNA sequence: TGTGCCAGCATACTAGCGGGAGTTGACACCGGGGAGCTGTTTTTT. Amino acids: CASILAGVDTGELFF.

J is TRBJ2-1 and V is TRBV10-3, with D perhaps TRBD2 (7 bases). CDR1 is ENHRY, CDR2 SYGVKD, per germline. This CDR3 comprises 13 residues. The ends were cut back, 11 bases at V and 1 base at J, with 12 bases in the middle. CDR3 coding DNA: TGTGCCGGCGGGGGCACTTCCTACAATGAGCAGTTCTTC. Its translation is CAGGGTSYNEQFF.

V gene TRBV7-6 combines with J gene TRBJ2-1, with TRBD1 as a possible D gene (6 bases). The CDR3 runs 13 residues. With 1 base removed from V and 7 bases from J, the gap between germline ends came to 8 bases. From germline, CDR1 is SGHVS and CDR2 FNYEAQ. As DNA, the CDR3 is TGTGCCAGCAGCTTAGTTAGGGGGAATGAGCAGTTCTTC. Protein: CASSLVRGNEQFF.

This sequence joins TRBV5-6 and TRBJ2-3; no firm D call. The germline V gene has CDR1 SGHDT and CDR2 YYEEEE. V was pared by 2 bases and J by 5 bases, with 3 bases between. This CDR3 has 11 residues. CDR3 region: CASSFRDTQYF. The CDR3 nucleotides read TGTGCCAGCAGCTTCCGAGATACGCAGTATTTT.

This sequence joins TRBV6-5 and TRBJ2-2; D uncertain. This CDR3 is built from 14 residues. V gave up 6 bases and J gave up 3 bases, with 11 bases separating them. CDR1 is MNHEY, CDR2 SVGAGI, per germline. For the CDR3, the DNA is TGTGCCAGCAGACCTTTTACAGACACCGGGGAGCTGTTTTTT. This codes for CASRPFTDTGELFF.

This clone came up a few times. The genes are TRBV4-1 and TRBJ2-3, with 13 bases identical to TRBD2. This CDR3 comprises 20 residues. Looked up from germline, CDR1 is MGHRA and CDR2 is YSYEKL. J gave up 0 bases and V 0 bases, and 9 bases lay outside the gene matches. CDR3 in DNA: TGCGCCAGCAGCCAAGATGAGTTAACTAGCGGGGGGGCGAGCACAGATACGCAGTATTTT. Its translation: CASSQDELTSGGASTDTQYF.

Concerning this clone itself: The same CDR3 can be traced to other DNA sequences in this sample. V gene TRBV9 combines with J gene TRBJ2-2; perhaps TRBD1 as D (6 bases). Trimming stripped 0 bases from V and 1 base from J, with 7 bases between. The length of the CDR3 is 15 residues. Germline CDR1 is SGDLS and CDR2 is YYNGEE. CDR3 nucleotide sequence: TGTGCCAGCAGCGTAGTAGGGGGGAACACCGGGGAGCTGTTTTTT. Its translation is CASSVVGGNTGELFF. The full variable domain, completed using reference TRBV9 and TRBJ2-2, is DSGVTQTPKHLITATGQRVTLRCSPRSGDLSVYWYQQSLDQGLQFLIQYYNGEERAKGNILERFSAQQFPDLHSELNLSSLELGDSALYFCASSVVGGNTGELFFGEGSRLTVL.

The chain recombines TRBV29-1 with TRBJ2-5; D uncertain. In germline, CDR1 is SQVTM, CDR2 ANQGSEA. The CDR3 consists of 10 residues. V shed 6 bases and J shed 5 bases, with 7 bases lying between them. DNA for the CDR3: TGCAGCGTCGCTCGGGAGACCCAGTACTTC. Translation: CSVARETQYF.

The chain links TRBV10-2 to TRBJ2-1, with D perhaps matching TRBD2 (5 bases). The CDR3 is 13 amino acids. Trimming took 4 bases from V and 8 from J, leaving 12 bases between them. The germline gives CDR1 WSHSY, CDR2 SAAADI. The CDR3 region has the DNA TGCGCCAGCAGTGGGACTCCCCCCCATGAGCAGTTCTTC. Protein sequence: CASSGTPPHEQFF.

The chain employs TRBV5-4 and TRBJ1-1; 7 nucleotides agree with TRBD1. The CDR3 has 14 residues. With V trimmed by 5 bases and J by 5 bases, 9 bases remained unmatched. Germline V gene sequence: CDR1 SGHNT, CDR2 YYREEE (reference sequence). For the CDR3, the DNA is TGTGCCAGCAGAGGGACAGAGGGAAGGACTGAAGCTTTCTTT. It codes for CASRGTEGRTEAFF. Filled out from reference TRBV5-4 and TRBJ1-1, the complete variable domain reads ETGVTQSPTHLIKTRGQQVTLRCSSQSGHNTVSWYQQALGQGPQFIFQYYREEENGRGNFPPRFSGLQFPNYSSELNVNALELDDSALYLCASRGTEGRTEAFFGQGTRLTVV.

The chain has TRBV9 and TRBJ2-1; 11 bases align to TRBD2. V was pared by 0 bases and J by 6 bases, with 2 bases of the junction left unmatched. This CDR3 has 15 residues. The germline V gene encodes CDR1 SGDLS and CDR2 YYNGEE. CDR3 residues: CASSVVAGGPNEQFF. The DNA for the CDR3 is TGTGCCAGCAGCGTAGTAGCGGGGGGGCCCAATGAGCAGTTCTTC.

This sequence joins TRBV19 and TRBJ1-4; possible D gene TRBD1, 6 bases. Germline CDR1 is LNHDA and CDR2 is SQIVND (reference sequence). The CDR3 covers 15 residues. V was shortened by 4 bases and J by 7 bases, with 16 bases between the two germline ends. This CDR3 reads CASSTTGGRGEKLFF. CDR3 DNA sequence: TGTGCCAGTAGTACGACAGGAGGAAGGGGTGAAAAACTGTTTTTT.

The rearrangement links TRBV15 to TRBJ2-3; TRBD2 matches 7 bases. Looked up from germline, CDR1 is LNHNV and CDR2 is YYDKDF (reference sequence). The V gene end was trimmed by 0 bases and the J gene end by 2 bases; junction bases not matched to a gene: 8. The CDR3 sequence is 17 residues long. CDR3 residues: CATSRDGTSVYTDTQYF. The CDR3, as DNA: TGTGCCACCAGCAGAGATGGAACTAGCGTATACACAGATACGCAGTATTTT.

The rearrangement joins TRBV18 to TRBJ1-4; D is undetermined. Germline CDR1 and CDR2: KGHSH and LQKENI. Deletions cut 3 bases from V and 6 bases from J, with 8 bases between. CDR3 length: 13 residues. The CDR3 nucleotides read TGTGCCAGCTCACCGGCGGTGGATGAAAAACTGTTTTTT. This encodes CASSPAVDEKLFF. Using reference TRBV18 and TRBJ1-4 for the parts outside the CDR3, the full variable domain is NAGVMQNPRHLVRRRGQEARLRCSPMKGHSHVYWYRQLPEEGLKFMVYLQKENIIDESGMPKERFSAEFPKEGPSILRIQQVVRGDSAAYFCASSPAVDEKLFFGSGTQLSVL.

The gene calls are TRBV5-4 and TRBJ2-3, with 11 bases that match TRBD1. V was clipped by 3 bases and J by 4 bases; unmatched bases: 7. CDR1 is SGHNT and CDR2 is YYREEE in the germline V gene (reference sequence). CDR3 length equals 16 residues. Here the CDR3 DNA reads TGTGCCAGCAGCTCAACCGGGACAGGGGGGTCAGATACGCAGTATTTT. This encodes CASSSTGTGGSDTQYF. The full variable domain, with the rest looked up from reference TRBV5-4 and TRBJ2-3, is ETGVTQSPTHLIKTRGQQVTLRCSSQSGHNTVSWYQQALGQGPQFIFQYYREEENGRGNFPPRFSGLQFPNYSSELNVNALELDDSALYLCASSSTGTGGSDTQYFGPGTRLTVL.

The V call is TRBV27, the J call TRBJ2-3; possibly TRBD1 for D (5 bases). Germline CDR1 reads MNHEY; CDR2 reads SMNVEV (reference sequence). This CDR3 has 14 amino acids. V lost 7 bases, J lost 0 bases, and 11 bases lay in between. The CDR3 spells CASTPDTSTDTQYF. The CDR3 coding sequence is TGTGCCAGCACCCCGGACACAAGCACAGATACGCAGTATTTT.

The J gene is TRBJ1-1, the V gene TRBV19, with 9 nucleotides matching TRBD1. This CDR3 is 15 amino acids long. Germline CDR1 reads LNHDA; CDR2 reads SQIVND (reference sequence). The ends lost 3 bases at V and 5 bases at J; junction bases unmatched: 7. CDR3 in amino acids: CASSISGTGITEAFF. CDR3 bases: TGTGCCAGTAGTATTAGTGGGACAGGGATTACTGAAGCTTTCTTT.

This clone was detected a few times. The chain links TRBV6-5 to TRBJ2-5; 11 positions match TRBD2. This CDR3 is built from 16 residues. The V segment lost 1 base and the J segment 4 bases; nucleotides outside the gene matches: 5. Germline lookup yields CDR1 MNHEY and CDR2 SVGAGI. The CDR3 protein is CASSYYRGLAGETQYF. DNA for the CDR3: TGTGCCAGCAGTTACTATCGTGGACTAGCGGGAGAGACCCAGTACTTC.

This clone has only one observation. One end of the junction varies from germline; a read error may be responsible. This rearrangement joins TRBV7-9 to TRBJ1-1, with D possibly matching TRBD1 (5 bases). CDR3 length equals 12 residues. Germline CDR1 and CDR2: SEHNR and FQNEAQ (reference sequence). CDR3 region: CSSSLTGPEAFF. CDR3 bases: TGTTCCAGCAGCTTAACAGGCCCTGAAGCTTTCTTT. Supplemented by reference TRBV7-9 and TRBJ1-1, the full variable domain reads DTGVSQNPRHKITKRGQNVTFRCDPISEHNRLYWYRQTLGQGPEFLTYFQNEAQLEKSRLLSDRFSAERPKGSFSTLEIQRTEQGDSAMYLCSSSLTGPEAFFGQGTRLTVV.

The rearrangement joins TRBV27 to TRBJ2-2; TRBD1 aligns across 8 bases. Germline trimming cut 5 bases from V and 6 bases from J; bases unmatched to any gene: 8. CDR1 and CDR2 (germline): MNHEY, SMNVEV (reference sequence). This CDR3 contains 15 residues. CDR3 coding DNA: TGTGCCAGCAGTCCCTATACAGGGGGGCCCGGGGAGCTGTTTTTT. Translating it yields CASSPYTGGPGELFF.

This clone has more than one count but fewer than ten. J is TRBJ2-1 and V is TRBV7-2; TRBD2 might be the D (5 bases). CDR3 length: 16 residues. Deletions cut 2 bases from V and 8 bases from J, with 19 bases between. Germline CDR1 is SGHTA and CDR2 is FQGNSA. CDR3 loop: CASSLRSRSGGHEQFF. In DNA, the CDR3 is TGTGCCAGCAGCTTACGGTCTCGGTCCGGAGGCCATGAGCAGTTCTTC.

V is TRBV7-2 and J is TRBJ1-2, with 7 bases aligning to TRBD1. With V trimmed by 5 bases and J by 2 bases, 8 bases remained unmatched. This CDR3 contains 15 residues. Germline assignment: CDR1 SGHTA and CDR2 FQGNSA. The CDR3 DNA is TGTGCCAGCAGCCCCTACAGGGGAGGAAACTATGGCTACACCTTC. Translating it yields CASSPYRGGNYGYTF.

This rearrangement joins TRBV6-1 to TRBJ2-7; D is ambiguous. Germline values: CDR1 MNHNS, CDR2 SASEGT. The CDR3 totals 14 residues. V was shortened by 4 bases and J by 7 bases, with 17 bases between the two germline ends. The CDR3 protein is CASSVEFMTVEQYF. The CDR3 nucleotides are TGTGCCAGCAGTGTCGAGTTTATGACTGTGGAGCAGTACTTC.

J is TRBJ1-1 and V is TRBV6-1; the D gene is possibly TRBD1 (5 bases). Trimming left V 2 bases short and J 1 base short, with 8 bases between. Germline lookup yields CDR1 MNHNS and CDR2 SASEGT. The CDR3 extends over 14 amino acids. The CDR3 coding sequence is TGTGCCAGCAGTGAATACGACAGGAACACTGAAGCTTTCTTT. As protein: CASSEYDRNTEAFF.

This clone was counted a single time. The chain links TRBV7-3 to TRBJ2-1; 7 bases map to TRBD2. The germline V gene encodes CDR1 SGHTA and CDR2 FQGTGA. V lost 1 base and J lost 2; bases outside the gene matches: 8. The CDR3 covers 17 residues. The CDR3 sequence: CASSLIPREGTYNEQFF. DNA of the CDR3: TGTGCCAGCAGCTTAATACCCAGGGAGGGCACCTACAATGAGCAGTTCTTC.

The chain has TRBV27 and TRBJ2-5; 13 nucleotides match TRBD2. The CDR3 covers 16 residues. The V and J ends lost 5 bases and 0 bases, in that order; junction bases with no gene match: 3. Germline-derived CDR1 and CDR2 are MNHEY and SMNVEV (reference sequence). CDR3 sequence reads: CASSTSGGVHQETQYF. The CDR3 nucleotides read TGTGCCAGCAGTACTAGCGGGGGGGTTCACCAAGAGACCCAGTACTTC.